The source of this T cell receptor beta chain is a study of circulating and synovial CD4+ cells in juvenile arthritis. Clones were read by immunoSEQ multiplex PCR, and TCRdb kept only the in-frame ones, dropping some. This sample has fewer than 35,000 clones, with nearly 95% found just once. To note about this clone: What it recognizes is unknown.

Broader study findings: Diversity here was lower than in bulk blood CD4 cells. Compared with bulk blood, circulating pathogenic-like lymphocytes shared substantially more CDR3 sequences with synovial T cells.

Patients with active juvenile idiopathic arthritis donated these samples. V trimming: 7 bases; J trimming: 2 bases; junction bases outside the gene matches: 19. Germline V gene sequence: CDR1 MDHEN, CDR2 SYDVKM. The CDR3 runs to 18 residues. This chain uses TRBV28 with TRBJ2-7; TRBD1 aligns across 8 bases. Sequencing was carried out using CD4+ T cells from blood. The source of this sequence is a human donor with juvenile idiopathic arthritis. CDR3 loop: CASTPGQTGVFLAYEQYF. The DNA of the CDR3 is TGTGCCAGCACCCCGGGGCAGACAGGGGTCTTTTTGGCCTACGAGCAGTACTTC.